These 27 T cell receptor beta chains originate from one sample sequenced in a study of T cell repertoires in aging, cancer and after chemotherapy. The template was genomic DNA from peripheral blood, not RNA. Multiplex touch-down PCR with TRB-A/B primers amplified rearranged V-D-J TRB sequences. TCRdb used MiXCR to reprocess the multiplex PCR reads, holding one entry per CDR3 protein. The sample has some 2,300 distinct CDR3 sequences, under 25% seen once; the top ten hold approximately 10%. The sequenced sample consisted of blood. Receptors originate from a human donor in good health.

This chain links TRBV20-1 with TRBJ1-5; TRBD1 matches 7 bases. The junction had 5 bases not matched to a gene; V was cut back by 6 bases and J by 3 bases. This CDR3 comprises 13 residues. The germline CDR1 and CDR2 sequences are DFQATT and SNEGSKA (reference sequence). The CDR3: CSARTGPNQPQHF. For the CDR3, the DNA is TGCAGTGCAAGGACAGGCCCCAATCAGCCCCAGCATTTT.

The rearrangement links TRBV7-2 to TRBJ1-5; 7 bases line up with TRBD1. Trimming at V came to 5 bases and at J to 3 bases, leaving 7 bases not matched to a gene. The CDR3 is made up of 15 amino acids. Germline CDR1 SGHTA, CDR2 FQGNSA. The CDR3 nucleotides read TGTGCCAGCAGCCGGGGACAGACCCCCAATCAGCCCCAGCATTTT. Residues: CASSRGQTPNQPQHF.

The V gene is TRBV30, the J gene TRBJ1-5; 7 positions match TRBD1. The CDR3 spans 15 residues. Germline CDR1 and CDR2: GTSNPN and SVGIG (reference sequence). V lost 0 bases, J lost 3 bases, and 5 bases stayed unmatched. The CDR3 nucleotides read TGTGCCTGGAGTGTATCGGGACAGCACAATCAGCCCCAGCATTTT. As protein: CAWSVSGQHNQPQHF.

This clonotype was found a few times. The chain is built from TRBV28 and TRBJ2-5; 9 bases map to TRBD1. The CDR3 is 15 residues long. The V and J ends lost 5 bases and 5 bases, in that order; junction bases with no gene match: 9. Germline assignment: CDR1 MDHEN and CDR2 SYDVKM. The CDR3 loop is CASSHGTGKGETQYF. The CDR3 DNA is TGTGCCAGCAGTCACGGGACAGGGAAGGGGGAGACCCAGTACTTC.

This clonotype was seen only a few times. J is TRBJ2-1 and V is TRBV20-1; 9 bases map to TRBD2. V was pared by 5 bases and J by 8 bases, with 13 bases of the junction left unmatched. This CDR3 spans 15 amino acids. Germline CDR1 DFQATT, CDR2 SNEGSKA (reference sequence). For the CDR3, the DNA is TGCAGTGCTGGATTAGCGGGGGTGAAGTTGTATGAGCAGTTCTTC. Translation gives CSAGLAGVKLYEQFF.

This clonotype rates as large. V usage is TRBV30 and J usage is TRBJ2-2; D tentatively reads TRBD1 or TRBD2 (5 bases each). Trimming stripped 5 bases from V and 7 bases from J, with 14 bases between. Germline V gene data show CDR1 as GTSNPN and CDR2 as SVGIG (reference sequence). The CDR3 has 13 residues. CDR3 in DNA: TGTGCCTGGGCCATGGGGGTGGTCGGGGAGCTGTTTTTT. The encoded protein is CAWAMGVVGELFF.

The J gene is TRBJ2-1, the V gene TRBV9; 7 nucleotides line up with TRBD2. J was trimmed by 10 bases and V by 3 bases; bases with no gene match: 10. The CDR3 is 14 residues long. CDR1 and CDR2 from the germline V gene are SGDLS and YYNGEE. CDR3 in amino acids: CASSGTGGVSEQFF. The CDR3 DNA reads TGTGCCAGCAGCGGAACTGGGGGGGTAAGCGAGCAGTTCTTC. Complete variable domain (other parts from reference TRBV9 and TRBJ2-1): DSGVTQTPKHLITATGQRVTLRCSPRSGDLSVYWYQQSLDQGLQFLIQYYNGEERAKGNILERFSAQQFPDLHSELNLSSLELGDSALYFCASSGTGGVSEQFFGPGTRLTVL.

By share, this clonotype ranks as medium-sized. The V and J genes are TRBV6-2 or TRBV6-3 and TRBJ2-3, with 8 bases lining up with TRBD2. This CDR3 comprises 15 residues. Germline CDR1 is MNHEY and CDR2 is SVGEGT. The V segment lost 7 bases and the J segment 3 bases; nucleotides outside the gene matches: 9. CDR3 sequence (DNA): TGTGCCAGCATGAACGGGGGGGCCGGTACAGATACGCAGTATTTT. The encoded protein is CASMNGGAGTDTQYF.

The V call is TRBV7-3, the J call TRBJ2-5; the match to TRBD1 covers 10 bases. Unmatched junction bases numbered 9, after V lost 5 bases and J lost 9 bases. CDR3 length: 14 amino acids. Germline CDR1 is SGHTA and CDR2 is FQGTGA. The CDR3 protein is CASSKDRGGRAQYF. The CDR3 region has the DNA TGTGCCAGCAGCAAGGACAGGGGGGGTCGGGCCCAGTACTTC.

This sequence joins TRBV11-1 and TRBJ2-7, with D possibly being TRBD1 (6 bases). From germline, CDR1 is SGHAT and CDR2 FQDESV (reference sequence). The germline V and J ends were trimmed by 5 bases and 1 base, with 12 bases remaining between them. This CDR3 is built from 14 residues. DNA of the CDR3: TGTGCCAGCAGCGCCGGGACACGGTCCTACGAGCAGTACTTC. It specifies CASSAGTRSYEQYF. The full variable domain, rest sourced from reference TRBV11-1 and TRBJ2-7, is EAEVAQSPRYKITEKSQAVAFWCDPISGHATLYWYRQILGQGPELLVQFQDESVVDDSQLPKDRFSAERLKGVDSTLKIQPAELGDSAMYLCASSAGTRSYEQYFGPGTRLTVT.

This chain links TRBV7-2 with TRBJ2-1, with 8 bases fitting TRBD2. The CDR3 totals 16 residues. CDR1 and CDR2 (germline): SGHTA, FQGNSA. Unmatched junction bases numbered 5, after V lost 4 bases and J lost 0 bases. CDR3 DNA: TGTGCCAGCAGCTCGTACGCGGGGGGCTCCTACAATGAGCAGTTCTTC. As protein: CASSSYAGGSYNEQFF. The variable domain in full, completed from reference TRBV7-2 and TRBJ2-1, reads GAGVSQSPSNKVTEKGKDVELRCDPISGHTALYWYRQSLGQGLEFLIYFQGNSAPDKSGLPSDRFSAERTGGSVSTLTIQRTQQEDSAVYLCASSSYAGGSYNEQFFGPGTRLTVL.

In its sample, this clonotype was seen a few times. The J gene is TRBJ2-1, the V gene TRBV6-4; D is perhaps TRBD1 or TRBD2 (5 bases each). V lost 6 bases and J lost 0, with 21 bases in between. This CDR3 comprises 18 residues. Per germline, CDR1 MRHNA and CDR2 SNTAGT. CDR3 coding DNA: TGTGCCAGCAGCTTTGGGGACCAATCCATAAGCTCCTACAATGAGCAGTTCTTC. Its translation is CASSFGDQSISSYNEQFF.

This clonotype is large by share. The rearrangement uses TRBV6-1 and TRBJ2-1, with D tentatively TRBD2 (6 bases). Trimming removed 6 bases at V and 9 bases at J, with 24 bases between. The CDR3 covers 16 residues. The germline CDR1 and CDR2 sequences are MNHNS and SASEGT. CDR3 protein: CASRPVAGWASSEQFF. CDR3 nucleotide sequence: TGTGCCAGCAGACCAGTGGCGGGGTGGGCGTCGAGTGAGCAGTTCTTC.

The chain recombines TRBV7-2 with TRBJ2-2; no clear D gene. Germline V CDR1 and CDR2: SGHTA, FQGNSA. The CDR3 has 13 amino acids. V lost 5 bases and J lost 5, with 9 bases in between. Here the CDR3 DNA reads TGTGCCAGCAGCCGTGGGGTAACCGGGGAGCTGTTTTTT. Amino acids: CASSRGVTGELFF.

This clonotype has more than one count but fewer than ten. The V call is TRBV18, the J call TRBJ1-1; tentatively, D is TRBD1 (5 bases). The V end was cut by 4 bases, the J end by 4 bases, with 10 bases between. CDR3 length: 13 residues. Germline V gene data show CDR1 as KGHSH and CDR2 as LQKENI. CDR3 sequence reads: CASSLRGSTEAFF. DNA of the CDR3: TGTGCCAGCTCACTTCGGGGGAGCACTGAAGCTTTCTTT.

This clonotype is labeled as medium-sized. The chain employs TRBV6-2 or TRBV6-3 and TRBJ1-2, with D possibly matching TRBD1 (6 bases). This CDR3 region has 14 residues. Trimming took off 6 bases at V and 0 bases at J, with 11 bases between the two ends. The germline CDR1 and CDR2 sequences are MNHEY and SVGEGT. DNA of the CDR3: TGTGCCAGCAGAAACGGGGGGCCTAACTATGGCTACACCTTC. Translation gives CASRNGGPNYGYTF.

For this clonotype: A much larger clone differs by one base, so this may be a read error. The rearrangement joins TRBV6-5 to TRBJ2-2; D is perhaps TRBD1 or TRBD2 (5 bases each). The CDR3 covers 14 residues. CDR1 and CDR2 from the germline V gene are MNHEY and SVGAGI. V dropped 5 bases and J dropped 2 bases, with 9 bases sitting between them. The CDR3 DNA reads TGTGCCAGCAGTGACAGCGGAAACACCGGGGAGCTGTTTTTT. This codes for CASSDSGNTGELFF.

Regarding this clonotype: A single base separates this from a much larger clone, so it may be a read error. The V call is TRBV19, the J call TRBJ1-1; D remains unclear. Deletions cut 5 bases from V and 3 bases from J, with 10 bases between. The CDR3 has 13 residues. Germline CDR1 is LNHDA and CDR2 is SQIVND (reference sequence). The CDR3 here is CASSPELYTEAFF. DNA of the CDR3: TGTGCCAGTAGTCCCGAACTGTACACTGAAGCTTTCTTT.

This clonotype has only one observation. J is TRBJ2-3 and V is TRBV7-2; 8 bases agree with TRBD1. The J segment lost 4 bases and the V segment lost 0 bases, leaving 6 bases of the junction unmatched. Germline-derived CDR1 and CDR2 are SGHTA and FQGNSA. This CDR3 region has 16 residues. Written as DNA, the CDR3 is TGTGCCAGCAGCTTAGCGTCAGGGGGCGGCCCAGATACGCAGTATTTT. It specifies CASSLASGGGPDTQYF.

By share, this clonotype ranks as large. This chain joins TRBV19 and TRBJ2-7, with D uncertain. This CDR3 comprises 12 residues. Trimming shortened V by 5 bases and J by 0 bases, and 5 bases separated the two germline ends. Germline V CDR1 and CDR2: LNHDA, SQIVND (reference sequence). CDR3 residues: CASSPDSYEQYF. CDR3 sequence (DNA): TGTGCCAGTAGTCCCGACTCCTACGAGCAGTACTTC. Using reference TRBV19 and TRBJ2-7 for the parts outside the CDR3, the full variable domain is DGGITQSPKYLFRKEGQNVTLSCEQNLNHDAMYWYRQDPGQGLRLIYYSQIVNDFQKGDIAEGYSVSREKKESFPLTVTSAQKNPTAFYLCASSPDSYEQYFGPGTRLTVT.

J is TRBJ2-3 and V is TRBV20-1; the D gene could be TRBD1 or TRBD2 (5 bases each). V was cut by 5 bases and J by 4 bases, with 19 bases left in between. This CDR3 has 15 amino acids. The germline gives CDR1 DFQATT, CDR2 SNEGSKA (reference sequence). The CDR3: CSASTGTSGADTQYF. The CDR3 bases are TGCAGTGCTTCGACCGGGACCAGCGGAGCAGATACGCAGTATTTT.

J is TRBJ2-7 and V is TRBV7-6; 9 bases line up with TRBD1. The CDR3 runs to 15 residues. The V segment lost 5 bases and the J segment 0 bases; nucleotides outside the gene matches: 5. Germline V gene lookup returns CDR1 SGHVS and CDR2 FNYEAQ. CDR3 sequence: CASSTGTGFSYEQYF. The CDR3 nucleotides are TGTGCCAGCAGCACCGGGACAGGGTTCTCCTACGAGCAGTACTTC. Drawing the rest from reference TRBV7-6 and TRBJ2-7, the complete variable domain is GAGVSQSPRYKVTKRGQDVALRCDPISGHVSLYWYRQALGQGPEFLTYFNYEAQQDKSGLPNDRFSAERPEGSISTLTIQRTEQRDSAMYRCASSTGTGFSYEQYFGPGTRLTVT.

This chain uses TRBV2 with TRBJ2-5; 9 nucleotides match TRBD1. The CDR3 extends over 15 amino acids. The V and J ends lost 6 bases and 4 bases, in that order; junction bases with no gene match: 9. Germline loops: CDR1 SNHLY, CDR2 FYNNEI. CDR3 in amino acids: CASRGGQGGRETQYF. CDR3 nucleotides: TGTGCCAGCAGGGGGGGACAGGGAGGTCGAGAGACCCAGTACTTC.

This clonotype ranks as medium-sized. The chain combines TRBV5-6 with TRBJ2-5; D is ambiguous. V lost 5 bases and J lost 5, with 13 bases in between. CDR1 and CDR2 from the germline V gene are SGHDT and YYEEEE. The CDR3 is 13 residues long. The CDR3 DNA reads TGTGCCAGCAGAGCCTGGGATCGGGAGACCCAGTACTTC. Protein product: CASRAWDRETQYF.

Regarding this clonotype: Germline is not matched at one junction end, which may reflect a read error. The chain uses TRBV20-1 and TRBJ2-3; weak D call: TRBD2 (7 bases). The CDR3 runs to 14 residues. Germline lookup yields CDR1 DFQATT and CDR2 SNEGSKA (reference sequence). CDR3: CSARAGGLTDTQCF. In nucleotides, the CDR3 is TGCAGTGCTAGAGCGGGGGGCCTTACAGATACGCAGTGTTTT.

By its share, this clonotype is medium-sized. The CDR3 DNA is TGTGCCAGCAGCTTAGGTTGGACAGCCTCTGGAAACACCATATATTTT. Translating it yields CASSLGWTASGNTIYF. The chain couples TRBV13 to TRBJ1-3; perhaps TRBD1 as D (6 bases). Trimming stripped 0 bases from V and 0 bases from J, with 9 bases between. The CDR3 has 16 residues. Germline CDR1 and CDR2: PRHDT and FYEKMQ (reference sequence).

This clonotype is classed as medium-sized. This chain uses TRBV29-1 with TRBJ1-1; D is unresolved. Trimming removed 5 bases from V and 1 base from J, with 11 bases in between. Germline loops: CDR1 SQVTM, CDR2 ANQGSEA. CDR3 size: 13 residues. As DNA, the CDR3 is TGCAGCGTTAAACCCACCCCGAACACTGAAGCTTTCTTT. This sequence encodes CSVKPTPNTEAFF.